This record covers a single T cell receptor (beta chain). As yet, its antigen is unknown. Looked up from germline, CDR1 is MRHNA and CDR2 is SNTAGT. The V end was cut by 4 bases, the J end by 8 bases, with 9 bases between. CDR3 length: 11 residues. Profiling relied on immunoSEQ multiplex PCR, and the TCRdb table lists in-frame clones only, not all of them. Among tens of thousands of clones listed, roughly nine tenths were seen once. The data are from a study of OX40 agonist ivuxolimab in advanced cancers. The overall study: Prior checkpoint blockade (anti-PD-1, anti-PD-L1 or anti-CTLA-4) was permitted; roughly 40% had it. Study conclusions and caveats: Nonresponders, in some cases, also had low normalized T-cell clonal expansion.

V usage is TRBV6-4 and J usage is TRBJ2-7; D unclear. The source of this sequence is an adult with an advanced solid tumor such as melanoma, head and neck, liver or kidney cancer. The sequencing used CD4+ or CD8+ T cells sorted from blood, collected in a trial of the OX40 agonist ivuxolimab. The CDR3, as DNA: TGTGCCAGCAGTGCCAAGGGCAAGCAGTACGTC. This gives the protein CASSAKGKQYV.